These 5 T cell receptor beta chains came from one sample sequenced in a study of post-analysis software for immune sequencing data. Regarding the study as a whole: TRBV5-6, TRBV5-1 and TRBV20-1 belonged to a set of about five TRBV segments that were more frequent in patients than controls.

Antigens of these TCRs are unknown. Sequencing libraries made from TCR beta cDNA carried unique molecular identifiers. TCRdb used MiXCR to reprocess the PCR reads, holding one entry per CDR3 protein. The sample comprises 800,000 to 950,000 distinct CDR3 sequences, roughly 50% of which are singletons, and roughly 4.4% rests with the top ten. Specimen: blood. The source is a girl between 10 and 17 years old with multiple sclerosis.

The chain recombines TRBV10-3 with TRBJ1-1; D gene unclear. The length of the CDR3 is 14 residues. Germline assignment: CDR1 ENHRY and CDR2 SYGVKD. V was cut by 4 bases and J by 8 bases, with 17 bases left in between. The CDR3 is CAISGVGFGKEAFF. The CDR3 region has the DNA TGTGCCATCAGTGGGGTGGGGTTCGGGAAAGAAGCTTTCTTT.

There are a few counts of this clonotype. V gene TRBV12-3 or TRBV12-4 combines with J gene TRBJ2-5; D ambiguous. The CDR3 spans 16 residues. V lost 5 bases, J lost 1 base, and 17 bases lay in between. The CDR3 loop is CASSRQERAIQETQYF. The DNA for the CDR3 is TGTGCCAGCAGTCGCCAAGAGAGAGCTATCCAAGAGACCCAGTACTTC.

The table lists this clonotype with a few counts. The chain links TRBV7-9 to TRBJ2-5; D remains unclear. CDR1 SEHNR and CDR2 FQNEAQ come from the germline V gene (reference sequence). Trimming cost V 1 base and J 4 bases, with 7 bases left between them. The CDR3 is 13 residues long. CDR3 sequence (DNA): TGTGCCAGCAGCTTAGAGACGGGAGAGACCCAGTACTTC. Translated: CASSLETGETQYF.

The chain joins TRBV29-1 to TRBJ1-2, with TRBD1 identical over 9 bases. Looked up from germline, CDR1 is SQVTM and CDR2 is ANQGSEA. The CDR3 covers 14 residues. CDR3 in DNA: TGCAGTGCAACTTACCGGGACAGGGAGTATGGCTACACCTTC. It is translated as CSATYRDREYGYTF.

This clonotype was counted a few times. This sequence joins TRBV5-1 and TRBJ2-6, with 8 bases identical to TRBD1. V was clipped by 4 bases and J by 6 bases; unmatched bases: 15. Germline loops: CDR1 SGHRS, CDR2 YFSETQ. The CDR3 has 18 residues. The CDR3 reads CASSPDRGLLVEANVLTF. As DNA, the CDR3 is TGCGCCAGCAGCCCCGACAGGGGTCTACTGGTGGAGGCCAACGTCCTGACTTTC. Combining the CDR3 with reference TRBV5-1 and TRBJ2-6 gives the whole variable domain KAGVTQTPRYLIKTRGQQVTLSCSPISGHRSVSWYQQTPGQGLQFLFEYFSETQRNKGNFPGRFSGRQFSNSRSEMNVSTLELGDSALYLCASSPDRGLLVEANVLTFGAGSRLTVL.